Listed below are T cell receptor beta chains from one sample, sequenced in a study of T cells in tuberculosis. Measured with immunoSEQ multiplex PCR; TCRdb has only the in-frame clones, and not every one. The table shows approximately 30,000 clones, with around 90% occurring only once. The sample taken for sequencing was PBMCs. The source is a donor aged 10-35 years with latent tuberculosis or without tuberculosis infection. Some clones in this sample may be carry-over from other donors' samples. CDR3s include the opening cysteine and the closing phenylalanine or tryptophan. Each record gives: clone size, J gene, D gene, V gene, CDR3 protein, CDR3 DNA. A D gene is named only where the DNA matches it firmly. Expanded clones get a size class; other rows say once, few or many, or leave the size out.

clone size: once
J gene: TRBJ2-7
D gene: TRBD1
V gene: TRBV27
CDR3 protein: CASSLGTGGLYEQYF
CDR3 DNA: TGTGCCAGCAGTTTAGGGACAGGGGGGTTATACGAGCAGTACTTC

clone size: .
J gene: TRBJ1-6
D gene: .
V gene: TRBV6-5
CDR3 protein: CASSTRGSPLHF
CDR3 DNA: TGTGCCAGCAGTACCCGGGGATCACCCCTCCACTTT

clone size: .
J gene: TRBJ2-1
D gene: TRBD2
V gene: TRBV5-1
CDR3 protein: CASSPGTSGILYEQFF
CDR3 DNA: TGCGCCAGCAGCCCGGGGACTAGCGGGATCTTATATGAGCAGTTCTTC

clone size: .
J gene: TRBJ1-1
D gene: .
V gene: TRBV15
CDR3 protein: CATSRRGANTEAFF
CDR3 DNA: TGTGCCACCAGCAGACGGGGGGCGAACACTGAAGCTTTCTTT

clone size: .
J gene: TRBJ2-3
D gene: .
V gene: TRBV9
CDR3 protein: CASSPRDWRTDTQYF
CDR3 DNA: TGTGCCAGCAGCCCGCGGGACTGGAGAACTGATACGCAGTATTTT

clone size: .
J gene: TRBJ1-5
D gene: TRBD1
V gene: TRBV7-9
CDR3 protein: CASSPRDRDSNQPQHF
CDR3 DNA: TGTGCCAGCAGCCCCCGGGACAGGGATAGCAATCAGCCCCAGCATTTT

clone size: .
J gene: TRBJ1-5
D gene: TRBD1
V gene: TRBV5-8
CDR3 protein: CASSSLDEGARNQPQHF
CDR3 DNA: TGTGCCAGCAGCTCGTTGGATGAGGGGGCAAGAAATCAGCCCCAGCATTTT

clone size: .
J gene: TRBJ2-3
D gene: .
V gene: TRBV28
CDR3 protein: CASSRDWADTQYF
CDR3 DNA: TGTGCCAGCAGTCGGGACTGGGCAGATACGCAGTATTTT

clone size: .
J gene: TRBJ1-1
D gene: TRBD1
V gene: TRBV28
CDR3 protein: CASSLPIKGQGSADTEAFF
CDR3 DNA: TGTGCCAGCAGTTTACCCATAAAGGGACAGGGTAGCGCGGACACTGAAGCTTTCTTT

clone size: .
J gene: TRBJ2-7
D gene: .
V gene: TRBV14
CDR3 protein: CASSQHTRFTDEQYF
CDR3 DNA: TGTGCCAGCAGCCAACATACTAGATTTACCGACGAGCAGTACTTC

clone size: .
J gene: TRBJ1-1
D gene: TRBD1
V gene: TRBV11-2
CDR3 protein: CASSWGTGSTEAFF
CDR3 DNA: TGTGCCAGCAGCTGGGGGACAGGGAGCACTGAAGCTTTCTTT

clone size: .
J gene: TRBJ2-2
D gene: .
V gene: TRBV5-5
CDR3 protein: CASSLSDSRSGELFF
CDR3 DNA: TGTGCCAGCAGCTTGTCGGACAGTAGAAGCGGGGAGCTGTTTTTT

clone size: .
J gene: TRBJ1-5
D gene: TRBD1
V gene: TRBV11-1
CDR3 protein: CASSLGQGEGYSNQPQHF
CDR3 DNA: TGTGCCAGCAGCCTGGGACAGGGTGAAGGCTATAGCAATCAGCCCCAGCATTTT

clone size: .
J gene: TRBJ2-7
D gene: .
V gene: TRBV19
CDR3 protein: CASSISGRQGSSYEQYF
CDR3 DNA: TGTGCCAGTAGTATATCCGGGAGGCAGGGGAGCTCCTACGAGCAGTACTTC

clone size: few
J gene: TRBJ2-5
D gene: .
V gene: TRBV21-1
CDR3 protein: CASSKRGRGSETQYF
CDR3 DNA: TGTGCCAGCAGCAAAAGGGGGCGGGGTTCGGAGACCCAGTACTTC

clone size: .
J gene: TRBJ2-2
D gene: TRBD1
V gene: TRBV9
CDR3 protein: CASSEITGGGTGELFF
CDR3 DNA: TGTGCCAGCAGCGAAATTACAGGGGGCGGCACCGGGGAGCTGTTTTTT

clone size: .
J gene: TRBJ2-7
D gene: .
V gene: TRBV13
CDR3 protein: CASSLGLDLSSYEQYF
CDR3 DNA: TGTGCCAGCAGCTTAGGACTCGATCTAAGCTCCTACGAGCAGTACTTC

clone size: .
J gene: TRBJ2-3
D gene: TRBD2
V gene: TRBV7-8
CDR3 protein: CASSLDGVSGADTQYF
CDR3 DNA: TGTGCCAGCAGCTTAGACGGGGTGAGCGGGGCAGATACGCAGTATTTT

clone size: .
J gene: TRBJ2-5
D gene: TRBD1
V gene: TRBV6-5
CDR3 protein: CASGRQGATETQYF
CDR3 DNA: TGTGCCAGCGGACGACAGGGGGCAACAGAGACCCAGTACTTC

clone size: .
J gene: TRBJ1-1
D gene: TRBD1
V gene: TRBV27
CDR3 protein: CASSPTTGVAEAFF
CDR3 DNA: TGTGCCAGCAGTCCGACGACAGGGGTTGCTGAAGCTTTCTTT

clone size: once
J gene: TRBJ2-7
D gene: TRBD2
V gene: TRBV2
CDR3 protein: CASSPNSGSIGEQYF
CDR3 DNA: TGTGCCAGCAGTCCAAATAGCGGGAGTATCGGCGAGCAGTACTTC

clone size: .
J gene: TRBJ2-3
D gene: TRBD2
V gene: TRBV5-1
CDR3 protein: CASSGGTSGVYPDTQYF
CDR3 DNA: TGCGCCAGCAGCGGGGGGACTAGCGGGGTATACCCAGATACGCAGTATTTT

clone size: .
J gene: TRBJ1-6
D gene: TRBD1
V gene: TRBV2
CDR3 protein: CASSLGQGENSPLHF
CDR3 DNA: TGTGCCAGCAGTCTCGGACAGGGGGAGAATTCACCCCTCCACTTT

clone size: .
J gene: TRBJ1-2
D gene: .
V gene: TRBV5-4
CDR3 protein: CASSSSGEDGYTF
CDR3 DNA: TGTGCCAGCAGCTCCAGCGGAGAGGATGGCTACACCTTC

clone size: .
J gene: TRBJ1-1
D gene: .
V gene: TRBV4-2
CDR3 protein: CASSRPGGDTEAFF
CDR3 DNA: TGTGCCAGCAGCCGCCCGGGAGGGGACACTGAAGCTTTCTTT

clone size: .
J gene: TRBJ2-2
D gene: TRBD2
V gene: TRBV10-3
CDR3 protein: CAISESRGGAGELFF
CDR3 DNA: TGTGCCATCAGTGAATCGCGGGGGGGCGCCGGGGAGCTGTTTTTT

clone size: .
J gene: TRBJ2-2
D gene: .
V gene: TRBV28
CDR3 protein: CASSFSNTGELFF
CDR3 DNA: TGTGCCAGCAGTTTCAGTAACACCGGGGAGCTGTTTTTT

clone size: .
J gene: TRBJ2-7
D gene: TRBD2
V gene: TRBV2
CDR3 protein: CASSRTSGQGEQYF
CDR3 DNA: TGTGCCAGCAGTCGGACTAGCGGGCAGGGCGAGCAGTACTTC

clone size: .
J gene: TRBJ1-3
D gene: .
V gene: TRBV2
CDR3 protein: CASSGAGRRNTIYF
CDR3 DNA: TGTGCCAGCAGTGGGGCGGGTCGCAGAAACACCATATATTTT

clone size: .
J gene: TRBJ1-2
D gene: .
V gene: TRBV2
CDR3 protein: CASSGTQQYGYTF
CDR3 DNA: TGTGCCAGCAGTGGCACCCAACAATATGGCTACACCTTC

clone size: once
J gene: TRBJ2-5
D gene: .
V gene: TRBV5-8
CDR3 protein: CASSLSSAGTSNGETQYF
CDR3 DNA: TGTGCCAGCAGCTTGAGTTCGGCAGGGACTTCAAACGGAGAGACCCAGTACTTC

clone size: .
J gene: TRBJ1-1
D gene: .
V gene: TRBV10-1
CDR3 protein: CASSLQPNTEAFF
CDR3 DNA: TGCGCCAGCAGTTTACAACCTAACACTGAAGCTTTCTTT

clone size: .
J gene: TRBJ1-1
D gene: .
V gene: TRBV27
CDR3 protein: CASSLSGPTEAFF
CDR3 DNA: TGTGCCAGCAGTTTATCTGGGCCCACTGAAGCTTTCTTT